The 16 T cell receptor beta chains below come from one sample, sequenced in a study of blood T cells in healthy people across ages. The second PCR ran about 6 to 12 cycles with a sample-barcoded 5' primer and J-beta primers. TCRdb redid the calling of the 5' RACE reads with MiXCR, one entry per CDR3 protein. The sample includes about 1,800,000 distinct CDR3 sequences, 28% of them seen just once. What was sequenced was blood. The source is a woman in her 30s in good health.

This clonotype was recorded a few times. V gene TRBV29-1 combines with J gene TRBJ2-3, with D maybe TRBD2 (5 bases). The CDR3 is made up of 14 amino acids. V shed 3 bases and J shed 0 bases, with 10 bases lying between them. Germline V gene sequence: CDR1 SQVTM, CDR2 ANQGSEA. The CDR3 sequence is CSVDSRGSTDTQYF. For the CDR3, the DNA is TGCAGCGTTGATTCTCGGGGTAGCACAGATACGCAGTATTTT.

In this sample, this clonotype turned up a few times. The chain uses TRBV29-1 and TRBJ1-2; 7 bases map to TRBD1. V lost 0 bases to trimming and J lost 3 bases; unmatched junction nucleotides: 4. This CDR3 has 14 amino acids. Germline V gene data show CDR1 as SQVTM and CDR2 as ANQGSEA. The DNA for the CDR3 is TGCAGCGTTGAAGAGTTACAGGGGCACTATGGCTACACCTTC. As protein: CSVEELQGHYGYTF. The variable domain in full, with the rest retrieved from reference TRBV29-1 and TRBJ1-2, is SAVISQKPSRDICQRGTSLTIQCQVDSQVTMMFWYRQQPGQSLTLIATANQGSEATYESGFVIDKFPISRPNLTFSTLTVSNMSPEDSSIYLCSVEELQGHYGYTFGSGTRLTVV.

This clonotype was observed many times. V gene TRBV20-1 combines with J gene TRBJ2-5; TRBD2 matches 13 bases. Germline V CDR1 and CDR2: DFQATT, SNEGSKA (reference sequence). V trimming: 5 bases; J trimming: 0 bases; junction bases outside the gene matches: 15. This CDR3 has 19 amino acids. The CDR3 reads CSASRPGLAGASYQETQYF. The DNA for the CDR3 is TGCAGTGCTTCTCGCCCAGGACTAGCGGGGGCCTCGTACCAAGAGACCCAGTACTTC.

Ten or more counts support this clonotype. The chain employs TRBV6-6 and TRBJ2-7; possible D gene TRBD1, 6 bases. Per germline, CDR1 MNHNY and CDR2 SVGAGI (reference sequence). V was clipped by 5 bases and J by 6 bases, with 11 bases between them. The CDR3 has 12 residues. Here the CDR3 DNA reads TGTGCCAGCAGTGGGGACACCTCCGAGCAGTACTTC. Translated: CASSGDTSEQYF.

In this sample, this clonotype turned up a few times. The rearrangement joins TRBV6-5 to TRBJ1-2, with D unresolved. V lost 3 bases, J lost 7 bases, and 6 bases lay in between. The CDR3 loop spans 11 amino acids. Germline-derived CDR1 and CDR2 are MNHEY and SVGAGI. The CDR3 region has the DNA TGTGCCAGCAGTTATCCGGGTGGCTACACCTTC. It is translated as CASSYPGGYTF.

This chain uses TRBV5-1 with TRBJ2-5, with 11 bases aligning to TRBD2. This CDR3 has 15 residues. The trim removed 7 bases at V and 3 bases at J, leaving 8 bases unmatched. CDR1 and CDR2 from the germline V gene are SGHRS and YFSETQ. CDR3 bases: TGCGCCAGCGGGCCCCTAGCGGGAGGAGAAGAGACCCAGTACTTC. Translation: CASGPLAGGEETQYF.

Ten or more counts support this clonotype. The genes are TRBV20-1 and TRBJ1-2, with TRBD1 as a possible D gene (5 bases). The CDR3 totals 12 residues. Germline V gene sequence: CDR1 DFQATT, CDR2 SNEGSKA (reference sequence). Trimming stripped 3 bases from V and 4 bases from J, with 9 bases between. The CDR3 loop reads CSASPQGYGYTF. In DNA, the CDR3 is TGCAGTGCTAGTCCCCAGGGCTATGGCTACACCTTC.

This chain joins TRBV12-3 or TRBV12-4 and TRBJ2-1; 8 bases map to TRBD2. The CDR3 has 14 amino acids. The trim removed 7 bases at V and 5 bases at J, leaving 7 bases unmatched. CDR3 protein: CASNGRASDNEQFF. In DNA form, the CDR3 reads TGTGCCAGCAACGGGAGGGCCTCGGACAATGAGCAGTTCTTC.

V usage is TRBV10-3 and J usage is TRBJ1-2; D ambiguous. CDR1 ENHRY and CDR2 SYGVKD come from the germline V gene. V was pared by 0 bases and J by 3 bases, with 5 bases between. The CDR3 runs 13 residues. The CDR3 region has the DNA TGTGCCATCAGTGAGTCCATGGACTATGGCTACACCTTC. This sequence encodes CAISESMDYGYTF.

The chain employs TRBV10-2 and TRBJ1-1, with 9 bases that match TRBD1. CDR1 and CDR2 from the germline V gene are WSHSY and SAAADI. Trimming took 6 bases from V and 7 from J; bases not matched to a gene: 3. CDR3 length: 12 amino acids. The CDR3 DNA reads as TGCGCCAGCAGGGGACAGGGAGTTGAAGCTTTCTTT. The encoded protein is CASRGQGVEAFF.

This clonotype was seen at least ten times. DNA of the CDR3: TGCGCCAGCAGCTCCCGGACGACAGGGCGTACCTACGAGCAGTACTTC. It yields the protein CASSSRTTGRTYEQYF. V usage is TRBV5-1 and J usage is TRBJ2-7; 7 bases fit TRBD1. In germline, CDR1 is SGHRS, CDR2 YFSETQ. The V segment lost 3 bases and the J segment 2 bases; nucleotides outside the gene matches: 11. The CDR3 runs 16 residues.

This clonotype was seen a few times. J is TRBJ2-3 and V is TRBV5-1; TRBD2 is a possible D gene (5 bases). The CDR3 spans 15 residues. Germline values: CDR1 SGHRS, CDR2 YFSETQ. V lost 4 bases to trimming and J lost 2 bases, with 14 bases between them. Here the CDR3 reads CASSHRGYDTDTQYF. In DNA, the CDR3 is TGCGCCAGCAGCCACCGGGGTTACGACACAGATACGCAGTATTTT.

This clonotype was detected a few times. The rearrangement uses TRBV20-1 and TRBJ1-4, with D perhaps TRBD1 (6 bases). Germline V gene sequence: CDR1 DFQATT, CDR2 SNEGSKA (reference sequence). V dropped 6 bases and J dropped 8 bases, with 25 bases sitting between them. CDR3 length: 16 residues. The CDR3 region has the DNA TGCAGTGCCCCAATTAAAGCGGGTGCGGGGGCCGAAAAACTGTTTTTT. Amino acids: CSAPIKAGAGAEKLFF.

The rearrangement joins TRBV18 to TRBJ2-7; a weak D match, TRBD1 (5 bases). The CDR3 runs 14 residues. CDR1 and CDR2 (germline): KGHSH, LQKENI. V was trimmed by 2 bases and J by 3 bases, leaving 11 bases between them. As DNA, the CDR3 is TGTGCCAGCTCACCAAAGTGGGGCGGCTACGAGCAGTACTTC. Protein: CASSPKWGGYEQYF.

The rearrangement links TRBV12-3 or TRBV12-4 to TRBJ2-7; D perhaps matches TRBD2 (6 bases). With the DNA end fitting TRBJ2-1 better, the J assignment may be wrong. This CDR3 comprises 15 residues. CDR3 protein: CASSSLSGEPAEQFF. The CDR3 region has the DNA TGTGCCAGCAGTTCCCTTTCGGGGGAGCCTGCCGAGCAGTTCTTC.

As to this clonotype: A read error may explain this, as a much larger clone is one base away. The chain employs TRBV20-1 and TRBJ2-1; tentatively, D is TRBD2 (6 bases). V dropped 4 bases and J dropped 10 bases, with 20 bases sitting between them. The CDR3 has 14 amino acids. The germline V gene has CDR1 DFQATT and CDR2 SNEGSKA (reference sequence). CDR3 nucleotides: TGCAGTGCTAACATAGCGGAAACGTCCTACGAGCAGTTCTTC. Translation: CSANIAETSYEQFF.